The 26 T cell receptor beta chains reported below all come from one sample, sequenced in a study of identical twins. Each CDR3 protein gets one entry after TCRdb re-called the 5' RACE reads with MiXCR. The data contain 1,800,000 or so distinct CDR3 sequences, about 31% of them seen just once; the ten biggest clones take up approximately 0.25%. Sequencing used cord blood. The receptors stem from a newborn girl in good health.

This clonotype came up a few times. The rearrangement uses TRBV4-1 and TRBJ1-1, with D possibly matching TRBD1 (6 bases). Between the trimmed V and J ends, which lost 2 bases and 4 bases, there was a span of 17 bases. The CDR3 runs to 16 residues. Germline CDR1 reads MGHRA; CDR2 reads YSYEKL. Written as DNA, the CDR3 is TGCGCCAGCAGCCAACCACACAAACGAGGGGGCACTGAAGCTTTCTTT. It translates to CASSQPHKRGGTEAFF.

This chain uses TRBV20-1 with TRBJ2-5; a possible D gene is TRBD2 (6 bases). This CDR3 comprises 14 residues. Germline-derived CDR1 and CDR2 are DFQATT and SNEGSKA (reference sequence). V lost 8 bases and J lost 3, with 19 bases in between. The CDR3, as DNA: TGCAGTCCGTCACTCCCCCGCGGGGAAGAGACCCAGTACTTC. Amino acids: CSPSLPRGEETQYF.

The gene calls are TRBV12-3 or TRBV12-4 and TRBJ2-3; 8 bases agree with TRBD2. V dropped 6 bases and J dropped 0; count of bases not matched to a gene: 11. This CDR3 is 17 amino acids long. The CDR3 sequence: CASSSFGLARSTDTQYF. CDR3 nucleotides: TGTGCCAGCAGCTCATTCGGACTAGCACGGAGCACAGATACGCAGTATTTT.

This chain connects TRBV9 to TRBJ2-1, with 8 positions matching TRBD2. The CDR3 is 17 amino acids. J lost 4 bases, V lost 5 bases, and 14 bases had no gene match. Germline V gene lookup returns CDR1 SGDLS and CDR2 YYNGEE. CDR3 DNA sequence: TGTGCCAGCAGTCGTAGCAGCGGGGGATCTGGGTACAATGAGCAGTTCTTC. Protein: CASSRSSGGSGYNEQFF. Based on the CDR3 plus reference TRBV9 and TRBJ2-1, the full variable domain is DSGVTQTPKHLITATGQRVTLRCSPRSGDLSVYWYQQSLDQGLQFLIQYYNGEERAKGNILERFSAQQFPDLHSELNLSSLELGDSALYFCASSRSSGGSGYNEQFFGPGTRLTVL.

This clonotype was counted between two and nine times. The chain joins TRBV6-5 to TRBJ1-2, with D unresolved. The CDR3 sequence is 14 residues long. CDR1 is MNHEY and CDR2 is SVGAGI in the germline V gene. Trimming pared 5 bases from V and 3 bases from J, leaving 13 bases between. DNA for the CDR3: TGTGCCAGCAGTCCCGGGGTTTCTCACTATGGCTACACCTTC. It yields the protein CASSPGVSHYGYTF.

The table lists this clonotype with a few counts. The chain links TRBV20-1 to TRBJ1-5; 10 bases map to TRBD1. Losses at the gene ends were 3 bases for V and 3 bases for J; bases not matched to a gene: 5. This CDR3 comprises 15 residues. Germline assignment: CDR1 DFQATT and CDR2 SNEGSKA (reference sequence). CDR3 DNA sequence: TGCAGTGCTAGGAGCGGGACAGGGGCCAATCAGCCCCAGCATTTT. Translated: CSARSGTGANQPQHF.

This clonotype appeared many times. At one end, the junction sequence differs from germline, possibly due to a read error. V and J are TRBV5-1 and TRBJ1-5, with TRBD1 as a possible D gene (5 bases). The CDR3 consists of 13 residues. Germline V gene lookup returns CDR1 SGHRS and CDR2 YFSETQ. CDR3 protein: CASRADSNQPQHF. CDR3 bases: TGTGCCAGCAGGGCAGATAGCAATCAGCCCCAGCATTTT.

CDR3: CSARDRIFTDTQYF. DNA of the CDR3: TGCAGTGCTAGAGATCGGATTTTCACAGATACGCAGTATTTT. This chain uses TRBV20-1 with TRBJ2-3; the D is unclear. CDR3 size: 14 residues. Trimming took 0 bases from V and 2 from J, leaving 9 bases between them. CDR1 and CDR2 from the germline V gene are DFQATT and SNEGSKA (reference sequence).

This sequence joins TRBV25-1 and TRBJ1-4; weak D call: TRBD1 (6 bases). With 8 bases removed from V and 5 bases from J, the gap between germline ends came to 9 bases. The germline V gene encodes CDR1 MGHDK and CDR2 SYGVNS. The CDR3 totals 12 residues. The CDR3 region is CASGTGNEKLFF. CDR3 bases: TGTGCCAGCGGTACAGGGAATGAAAAACTGTTTTTT.

This clonotype was seen more than once but under ten times. The chain couples TRBV4-2 to TRBJ2-1; the D is unclear. The V end lost 4 bases, the J end lost 0 bases, and 10 bases lay between the germline ends. This CDR3 spans 15 amino acids. Germline lookup yields CDR1 LGHNA and CDR2 YNFKEQ. This chain's CDR3 is CASSPGGDSYNEQFF. CDR3 nucleotides: TGTGCCAGCAGCCCCGGCGGAGACTCCTACAATGAGCAGTTCTTC.

The rearrangement uses TRBV4-1 and TRBJ2-1; D may be TRBD2 (5 bases). Germline lookup yields CDR1 MGHRA and CDR2 YSYEKL. The CDR3 runs to 15 residues. The ends were cut back, 1 base at V and 3 bases at J, with 10 bases in the middle. The CDR3 region has the DNA TGCGCCAGCAGCCAAGTGGTGGACTTCTACAATGAGCAGTTCTTC. Translation: CASSQVVDFYNEQFF.

The chain carries TRBV28 and TRBJ1-1, with D hard to call. CDR1 is MDHEN and CDR2 is SYDVKM in the germline V gene. The V gene lost 2 bases and the J gene lost 7 bases, with 14 bases spanning the gap. The length of the CDR3 is 14 residues. DNA of the CDR3: TGTGCCAGCAGTTTAACGGTCACCGCGGTTGAAGCTTTCTTT. Translation: CASSLTVTAVEAFF.

The DNA of the CDR3 is TGTGCCAGCAGCTTAGCGTCGACCTCGAGACAGCCCCAGCATTTT. Its protein product is CASSLASTSRQPQHF. The chain is built from TRBV7-2 and TRBJ1-5; D is undetermined. Germline CDR1 is SGHTA and CDR2 is FQGNSA. The ends were cut back, 0 bases at V and 7 bases at J, with 13 bases in the middle. This CDR3 comprises 15 residues.

V is TRBV29-1 and J is TRBJ2-1, with a possible D match to TRBD2 (6 bases). Germline assignment: CDR1 SQVTM and CDR2 ANQGSEA. The germline V and J ends were trimmed by 0 bases and 9 bases, with 9 bases remaining between them. The CDR3 consists of 12 residues. The CDR3 spells CSVEDGGFEQFF. In DNA, the CDR3 is TGCAGCGTTGAAGATGGAGGGTTTGAGCAGTTCTTC.

The chain combines TRBV2 with TRBJ2-5, with 8 bases that match TRBD1. The J call is doubtful: the DNA matches TRBJ2-7 better. Germline V gene lookup returns CDR1 SNHLY and CDR2 FYNNEI. The CDR3 contains 14 residues. The CDR3 loop reads CASSADRVGNEQYF. The DNA for the CDR3 is TGTGCCAGCAGTGCGGACAGGGTCGGCAACGAGCAGTACTTC.

The V call is TRBV28, the J call TRBJ2-1; D is undetermined. The germline CDR1 and CDR2 sequences are MDHEN and SYDVKM. The CDR3 contains 15 residues. With 6 bases removed from V and 0 bases from J, the gap between germline ends came to 12 bases. The CDR3 bases are TGTGCCAGCAGCCGGCCCTTTAGCTCCTACAATGAGCAGTTCTTC. Its translation: CASSRPFSSYNEQFF.

For this clonotype: A much larger clone is a single base away; this may be a read error. The chain recombines TRBV20-1 with TRBJ2-7; D could derive from TRBD1 or TRBD2 (5 bases each). From germline, CDR1 is DFQATT and CDR2 SNEGSKA (reference sequence). The CDR3 length is 11 residues. Trimming pared 5 bases from V and 7 bases from J, leaving 12 bases between. CDR3 in DNA: TGCAGTGCTGGGGGTGGGATTGAGCAGTACTTC. Translating it yields CSAGGGIEQYF.

This clonotype was seen a few times. CDR3 DNA sequence: TGTGCCAGCAGCCATGGCGTGGGGTTGAACACTGAAGCTTTCTTT. As protein: CASSHGVGLNTEAFF. The chain links TRBV3-1 to TRBJ1-1; D gene unclear. The V end lost 3 bases, the J end lost 0 bases, and 11 bases lay between the germline ends. CDR1 is LGHDT and CDR2 is YNNKEL in the germline V gene (reference sequence). CDR3 length: 15 amino acids. Supplemented by reference TRBV3-1 and TRBJ1-1, the full variable domain reads DTAVSQTPKYLVTQMGNDKSIKCEQNLGHDTMYWYKQDSKKFLKIMFSYNNKELIINETVPNRFSPKSPDKAHLNLHINSLELGDSAVYFCASSHGVGLNTEAFFGQGTRLTVV.

The rearrangement links TRBV20-1 to TRBJ1-5, with unresolved D. Deletions cut 3 bases from V and 4 bases from J, with 7 bases between. Germline assignment: CDR1 DFQATT and CDR2 SNEGSKA (reference sequence). The CDR3 is made up of 12 amino acids. CDR3 sequence (DNA): TGCAGTGCTAGCGACCCAAATCAGCCCCAGCATTTT. Translation: CSASDPNQPQHF.

This clonotype was counted a few times. The rearrangement joins TRBV27 to TRBJ2-2; TRBD2 aligns across 9 bases. The CDR3 covers 15 residues. The germline V gene has CDR1 MNHEY and CDR2 SMNVEV (reference sequence). Trimming at V came to 0 bases and at J to 8 bases, leaving 4 bases not matched to a gene. CDR3 coding DNA: TGTGCCAGCAGTTTATCTCAGGGACTAGCAGGGGAGCTGTTTTTT. It specifies CASSLSQGLAGELFF.

The chain recombines TRBV20-1 with TRBJ2-3, with a possible D match to TRBD2 (6 bases). There are 13 residues in the CDR3. From germline, CDR1 is DFQATT and CDR2 SNEGSKA (reference sequence). Trimming took 4 bases from V and 0 from J, leaving 8 bases between them. This CDR3 is CSATGSSTDTQYF. In DNA, the CDR3 is TGCAGTGCTACCGGGAGTAGCACAGATACGCAGTATTTT.

This clonotype was found once. Just one base apart from a much larger clone, this may be a read error. The V and J genes are TRBV27 and TRBJ2-6; 7 nucleotides agree with TRBD1. The CDR3 contains 18 residues. Germline V gene lookup returns CDR1 MNHEY and CDR2 SMNVEV (reference sequence). The CDR3: CASGLRDSPLSGANVLTF. CDR3 in DNA: TGTGCCAGCGGTTTAAGGGACAGCCCTCTTTCTGGGGCCAACGTCCTGACTTTC. The full variable domain, with the rest looked up from reference TRBV27 and TRBJ2-6, is EAQVTQNPRYLITVTGKKLTVTCSQNMNHEYMSWYRQDPGLGLRQIYYSMNVEVTDKGDVPEGYKVSRKEKRNFPLILESPSPNQTSLYFCASGLRDSPLSGANVLTFGAGSRLTVL.

Worth noting for this clonotype: One end of the junction is discordant with germline, which a read error may explain. The chain combines TRBV5-1 with TRBJ2-5; D ambiguous. Germline V gene data show CDR1 as SGHRS and CDR2 as YFSETQ. There are 11 residues in the CDR3. This chain's CDR3 is CASRSQGTQYF. The CDR3 bases are TGCGCCAGCAGAAGTCAAGGGACCCAGTACTTC. Combining the CDR3 with reference TRBV5-1 and TRBJ2-5 gives the whole variable domain KAGVTQTPRYLIKTRGQQVTLSCSPISGHRSVSWYQQTPGQGLQFLFEYFSETQRNKGNFPGRFSGRQFSNSRSEMNVSTLELGDSALYLCASRSQGTQYFGPGTRLLVL.

The chain is built from TRBV11-1 and TRBJ2-3; 8 bases match TRBD1. The V gene's germline CDR1 is SGHAT and CDR2 FQDESV (reference sequence). V lost 5 bases to trimming and J lost 0 bases; unmatched junction nucleotides: 7. This CDR3 spans 16 amino acids. The CDR3 DNA follows: TGTGCCAGCAGCAAGGGACAGGCGACTAGCACAGATACGCAGTATTTT. It codes for CASSKGQATSTDTQYF.

The chain recombines TRBV4-1 with TRBJ2-7; D not resolved. The V gene lost 0 bases and the J gene lost 0 bases, with 6 bases spanning the gap. CDR1 is MGHRA, CDR2 YSYEKL, per germline. The CDR3 has 14 amino acids. CDR3: CASSQESDSYEQYF. Here the CDR3 DNA reads TGCGCCAGCAGCCAAGAATCGGACTCCTACGAGCAGTACTTC.

This chain joins TRBV5-4 and TRBJ1-2, with no clear D. The CDR3 totals 13 residues. Trimming removed 1 base at V and 5 bases at J, with 9 bases between. Looked up from germline, CDR1 is SGHNT and CDR2 is YYREEE (reference sequence). CDR3 sequence reads: CASSLRAEYGYTF. For the CDR3, the DNA is TGTGCCAGCAGCTTGAGGGCTGAGTATGGCTACACCTTC.